The 30 T cell receptor beta chains below come from one sample, sequenced in a study of T cell responses to AZD1222 COVID-19 vaccine. The protocol was immunoSEQ multiplex PCR, while the TCRdb copy is restricted to in-frame clones and leaves out a portion. The sample records more than 110,000 clones, roughly nine tenths being singletons. The sample in question was peripheral blood, obtained on day 0 of AZD1222 vaccination. The receptors were sampled from an adult in good health.

The chain uses TRBV6-2 or TRBV6-3 and TRBJ2-2, with D maybe TRBD2 (6 bases). Trimming pared 2 bases from V and 6 bases from J, leaving 16 bases between. This CDR3 has 16 residues. Germline CDR1 is MNHEY and CDR2 is SVGEGT. CDR3 nucleotide sequence: TGTGCCAGCAGTTACACGGGAGCGGTGTCCGCCGGGGAGCTGTTTTTT. Protein: CASSYTGAVSAGELFF.

The gene calls are TRBV10-3 and TRBJ2-1; D possibly corresponds to TRBD2 (5 bases). Deletions cut 10 bases from V and 8 bases from J, with 21 bases between. CDR1 is ENHRY, CDR2 SYGVKD, per germline. The CDR3 sequence is 14 residues long. In DNA, the CDR3 is TGTGCCACCAGCATCCTACTAGGTCGTGATGAGCAGTTCTTC. Its protein product is CATSILLGRDEQFF.

The V gene is TRBV30, the J gene TRBJ1-2, with D perhaps matching TRBD1 (6 bases). CDR1 and CDR2 from the germline V gene are GTSNPN and SVGIG (reference sequence). The V end was cut by 0 bases, the J end by 0 bases, with 8 bases between. The CDR3 extends over 14 amino acids. The CDR3 nucleotides read TGTGCCTGGAGTGTACCAGGGGCTAACTATGGCTACACCTTC. The encoded protein is CAWSVPGANYGYTF.

The rearrangement links TRBV2 to TRBJ2-7; 9 nucleotides match TRBD1. Germline CDR1 reads SNHLY; CDR2 reads FYNNEI. The J segment lost 4 bases and the V segment lost 10 bases, leaving 11 bases of the junction unmatched. The CDR3 spans 14 residues. CDR3 nucleotides: TGTGCCAAATCAGGACAGGGGCTTCGGTACGAGCAGTACTTC. Protein sequence: CAKSGQGLRYEQYF.

This clone was found a few times. V and J are TRBV20-1 and TRBJ1-5; D remains ambiguous. V lost 3 bases to trimming and J lost 4 bases, with 10 bases between them. The CDR3 sequence is 13 residues long. CDR1 is DFQATT and CDR2 is SNEGSKA in the germline V gene (reference sequence). The CDR3 nucleotides are TGCAGTGCTAGTTTTGGGCTTAATCAGCCCCAGCATTTT. Translation: CSASFGLNQPQHF.

This sequence joins TRBV7-8 and TRBJ1-3; D uncertain. Germline V lookup: CDR1 SGHVS, CDR2 FQNEAQ. The CDR3 has 16 amino acids. Trimming removed 3 bases from V and 0 bases from J, with 12 bases in between. The CDR3 DNA reads as TGTGCCAGCAGCTTCCCACCCGGGAGCTCTGGAAACACCATATATTTT. This translates into CASSFPPGSSGNTIYF.

The chain is built from TRBV10-1 and TRBJ2-7, with a weak D call TRBD1 (6 bases). The V and J ends lost 6 bases and 4 bases respectively, with 10 bases between them. The CDR3 runs 12 residues. Germline assignment: CDR1 WNHNN and CDR2 SYGVQD (reference sequence). The CDR3 is CASSKQGYEQYF. The CDR3 DNA reads TGCGCCAGCAGCAAACAGGGTTACGAGCAGTACTTC.

The rearrangement joins TRBV24-1 to TRBJ1-2; 11 bases match TRBD1. Trimming at V came to 2 bases and at J to 6 bases, leaving 4 bases not matched to a gene. This CDR3 has 15 amino acids. Germline assignment: CDR1 KGHDR and CDR2 SFDVKD. Written as DNA, the CDR3 is TGTGCCACCAGTGATTCCCGGACAGGGGGCCATGGCTACACCTTC. This gives the protein CATSDSRTGGHGYTF.

This chain connects TRBV19 to TRBJ1-6, with D unresolved. Deletions cut 6 bases from V and 6 bases from J, with 15 bases between. The CDR3 extends over 15 amino acids. CDR1 is LNHDA and CDR2 is SQIVND in the germline V gene (reference sequence). The CDR3, as DNA: TGTGCCAGTAGCCCAGAAGCAGCCCTTAATTCACCCCTCCACTTT. Translating it yields CASSPEAALNSPLHF.

The rearrangement links TRBV29-1 to TRBJ2-3, with D possibly matching TRBD2 (6 bases). V lost 4 bases and J lost 1, with 9 bases in between. The CDR3 has 13 amino acids. Germline CDR1 reads SQVTM; CDR2 reads ANQGSEA. The CDR3 sequence: CSVALARTDTQYF. CDR3 sequence (DNA): TGCAGCGTTGCTCTAGCGCGCACAGATACGCAGTATTTT.

In this sample, this clone turned up once. The rearrangement joins TRBV29-1 to TRBJ1-1; 8 bases align to TRBD1. The J segment lost 11 bases and the V segment lost 5 bases, leaving 13 bases of the junction unmatched. Germline V CDR1 and CDR2: SQVTM, ANQGSEA. This CDR3 region has 13 residues. DNA for the CDR3: TGCAGCGTTCTCCTCGACAGGGGTGGACGGGCTTTCTTT. It is translated as CSVLLDRGGRAFF. Variable domain in full (rest from reference TRBV29-1 and TRBJ1-1): SAVISQKPSRDICQRGTSLTIQCQVDSQVTMMFWYRQQPGQSLTLIATANQGSEATYESGFVIDKFPISRPNLTFSTLTVSNMSPEDSSIYLCSVLLDRGGRAFFGQGTRLTVV.

The V and J genes are TRBV4-2 and TRBJ2-1; 7 bases are shared with TRBD2. J lost 9 bases, V lost 3 bases, and 14 bases had no gene match. The CDR3 spans 16 residues. Germline lookup yields CDR1 LGHNA and CDR2 YNFKEQ. CDR3 sequence reads: CASSHVAGDRKSEQFF. The CDR3 bases are TGTGCCAGCAGCCATGTCGCGGGGGACCGCAAGAGTGAGCAGTTCTTC.

This chain uses TRBV3-1 (or the pseudogene TRBV3-2) with TRBJ1-1, with D possibly being TRBD1 (6 bases). The CDR3 runs 15 residues. The V end lost 4 bases, the J end lost 0 bases, and 12 bases lay between the germline ends. In germline, CDR1 is LGHDT, CDR2 YNNKEL (reference sequence). The CDR3 DNA reads as TGTGCCAGCAGCCGATTTAGGGACATGAACACTGAAGCTTTCTTT. It codes for CASSRFRDMNTEAFF.

CDR3 DNA sequence: TGTGCCATCAAAGCGGGAGTTGATCTCGAGCAGTACTTC. It yields the protein CAIKAGVDLEQYF. The gene calls are TRBV10-3 and TRBJ2-7; 8 nucleotides match TRBD2. The germline V gene encodes CDR1 ENHRY and CDR2 SYGVKD. The CDR3 has 13 residues. With 7 bases clipped from V and 6 bases from J, the junction kept 8 bases outside the gene matches.

J is TRBJ1-2 and V is TRBV5-1; maybe TRBD1 (6 bases). The CDR3 covers 16 residues. V lost 0 bases and J 7 bases, leaving 19 bases between the germline ends. Germline assignment: CDR1 SGHRS and CDR2 YFSETQ. The CDR3 region has the DNA TGCGCCAGCAGCTTGGCCGGAAGCAGGGGTGGGTCTGGCTACACCTTC. It specifies CASSLAGSRGGSGYTF.

The chain couples TRBV29-1 to TRBJ2-3; 10 nucleotides match TRBD2. Germline V gene lookup returns CDR1 SQVTM and CDR2 ANQGSEA. With 7 bases clipped from V and 3 bases from J, the junction kept 19 bases outside the gene matches. The CDR3 runs to 18 residues. Written as DNA, the CDR3 is TGCAGCGGCGCGGGGGGACTAGCGCGATCGGTTGGGACAGATACGCAGTATTTT. It yields the protein CSGAGGLARSVGTDTQYF.

The chain carries TRBV7-9 and TRBJ1-4, with a tentative D call TRBD1 (5 bases). Germline V CDR1 and CDR2: SEHNR, FQNEAQ (reference sequence). This CDR3 is 15 amino acids long. The V end lost 3 bases, the J end lost 7 bases, and 15 bases lay between the germline ends. CDR3 loop: CASSLRTGFGEKLFF. The DNA of the CDR3 is TGTGCCAGCAGCTTGAGAACAGGTTTCGGTGAAAAACTGTTTTTT. The complete variable domain, with remaining parts taken from reference TRBV7-9 and TRBJ1-4, reads DTGVSQNPRHKITKRGQNVTFRCDPISEHNRLYWYRQTLGQGPEFLTYFQNEAQLEKSRLLSDRFSAERPKGSFSTLEIQRTEQGDSAMYLCASSLRTGFGEKLFFGSGTQLSVL.

The chain joins TRBV7-8 to TRBJ2-1, with a possible D match to TRBD2 (5 bases). The CDR3 loop spans 16 amino acids. V was clipped by 2 bases and J by 5 bases, with 16 bases between them. Germline V CDR1 and CDR2: SGHVS, FQNEAQ. The CDR3 spells CASSLSRLAPHNEQFF. CDR3 bases: TGTGCCAGCAGCTTATCCCGTCTAGCTCCTCACAATGAGCAGTTCTTC.

The J gene is TRBJ2-7, the V gene TRBV27, with TRBD1 matching over 8 bases. The V and J ends lost 5 bases and 0 bases, in that order; junction bases with no gene match: 9. Germline loops: CDR1 MNHEY, CDR2 SMNVEV (reference sequence). The CDR3 totals 16 residues. CDR3 amino acids: CASSGTPGQVSYEQYF. DNA of the CDR3: TGTGCCAGCAGTGGGACCCCGGGACAGGTCTCCTACGAGCAGTACTTC.

The rearrangement links TRBV5-4 to TRBJ2-5, with 9 positions matching TRBD2. Trimming cost V 1 base and J 8 bases; bases outside gene matches: 9. CDR3 length equals 15 residues. The germline gives CDR1 SGHNT, CDR2 YYREEE (reference sequence). The CDR3 bases are TGTGCCAGCAGCTTGTGGGGCGGGAGGGGGTTCACCCAGTACTTC. As protein: CASSLWGGRGFTQYF.

This sequence joins TRBV30 and TRBJ1-2; 7 bases line up with TRBD1. The V gene end was trimmed by 2 bases and the J gene end by 6 bases; junction bases not matched to a gene: 6. Per the germline V gene, CDR1 is GTSNPN and CDR2 is SVGIG (reference sequence). CDR3 size: 13 residues. The CDR3 here is CAWSQTGTNGYTF. The CDR3 nucleotides are TGTGCCTGGAGTCAGACAGGGACCAATGGCTACACCTTC.

This clone is a singleton in its sample. J is TRBJ2-7 and V is TRBV21-1; the table's TRBD1 call for D was not verified on the DNA. TRBV21-1 is labeled a pseudogene. CDR3 length equals 17 residues. CDR3 bases: TGTGCCAGCAGCAAAGACGTCTTCAGAGAGACAACCTACGAGCAGTACTTC. Its protein is CASSKDVFRETTYEQYF.

The chain links TRBV5-5 to TRBJ2-1; perhaps TRBD2 as D (6 bases). Germline V CDR1 and CDR2: SGHKS, YYEKEE (reference sequence). Trimming removed 6 bases at V and 0 bases at J, with 19 bases between. This CDR3 contains 17 residues. CDR3 in amino acids: CASNSLKRASSYNEQFF. In nucleotides, the CDR3 is TGTGCCAGCAATTCCCTAAAGCGGGCGAGCTCCTACAATGAGCAGTTCTTC. Complete variable domain (other parts from reference TRBV5-5 and TRBJ2-1): DAGVTQSPTHLIKTRGQQVTLRCSPISGHKSVSWYQQVLGQGPQFIFQYYEKEERGRGNFPDRFSARQFPNYSSELNVNALLLGDSALYLCASNSLKRASSYNEQFFGPGTRLTVL.

The chain combines TRBV5-8 with TRBJ2-5, with D possibly being TRBD2 (5 bases). From germline, CDR1 is SGHTS and CDR2 YDEGEE. Trimming shortened V by 0 bases and J by 5 bases, and 11 bases separated the two germline ends. This CDR3 spans 14 amino acids. The CDR3 region is CASSLGLARETQYF. The DNA of the CDR3 is TGTGCCAGCAGCTTGGGGCTAGCTAGGGAGACCCAGTACTTC.

This clone was detected only once. CDR3 nucleotides: TGTGCCAGCAGTTACGTTGAGACGGCTAGCAATCAGCCCCAGCATTTT. Its translation is CASSYVETASNQPQHF. This chain links TRBV6-6 with TRBJ1-5; D unresolved. V was cut by 2 bases and J by 0 bases, with 11 bases left in between. Germline V gives CDR1 MNHNY, CDR2 SVGAGI (reference sequence). The CDR3 is 16 amino acids.

The V call is TRBV18, the J call TRBJ1-5; D gene unclear. Trimming took off 0 bases at V and 1 base at J, with 4 bases between the two ends. CDR3 size: 14 residues. Germline V gene lookup returns CDR1 KGHSH and CDR2 LQKENI. CDR3 DNA: TGTGCCAGCTCACCACCGGACAGCAATCAGCCCCAGCATTTT. This gives the protein CASSPPDSNQPQHF.

This clone was seen a single time. The V and J genes are TRBV12-3 or TRBV12-4 and TRBJ2-3, with D possibly being TRBD2 (6 bases). The CDR3 spans 11 residues. The germline V and J ends were trimmed by 3 bases and 8 bases, with 6 bases remaining between them. CDR3 residues: CASSLEGTQYF. The CDR3 nucleotides read TGTGCCAGCAGTTTGGAGGGTACGCAGTATTTT.

This clone was seen only a few times. The junction departs from germline at one end; a sequencing error may be responsible. This CDR3 reads CASSESRTGRNF. CDR3 nucleotides: TGTGCCAGCAGTGAATCTAGGACAGGAAGAAACTTC. The chain links TRBV6-1 to TRBJ2-7; TRBD1 matches 7 bases. This CDR3 spans 12 amino acids. Germline V gene lookup returns CDR1 MNHNS and CDR2 SASEGT.

Written as DNA, the CDR3 is TGCGCCAGCAGCTTTAGCGGGAGTGGATTGGGTAGCTCAGATACGCAGTATTTT. Its translation is CASSFSGSGLGSSDTQYF. This chain connects TRBV5-1 to TRBJ2-3; the match to TRBD2 covers 9 bases. The CDR3 sequence is 18 residues long. Germline-derived CDR1 and CDR2 are SGHRS and YFSETQ. V shed 2 bases and J 4 bases; nucleotides not matched to a gene: 14.

V gene TRBV5-6 combines with J gene TRBJ1-2; the D is unclear. The CDR3 has 15 amino acids. The V and J ends lost 3 bases and 2 bases respectively, with 14 bases between them. Looked up from germline, CDR1 is SGHDT and CDR2 is YYEEEE. CDR3: CASSWTPRENYGYTF. In DNA form, the CDR3 reads TGTGCCAGCAGCTGGACTCCTCGGGAGAACTATGGCTACACCTTC.